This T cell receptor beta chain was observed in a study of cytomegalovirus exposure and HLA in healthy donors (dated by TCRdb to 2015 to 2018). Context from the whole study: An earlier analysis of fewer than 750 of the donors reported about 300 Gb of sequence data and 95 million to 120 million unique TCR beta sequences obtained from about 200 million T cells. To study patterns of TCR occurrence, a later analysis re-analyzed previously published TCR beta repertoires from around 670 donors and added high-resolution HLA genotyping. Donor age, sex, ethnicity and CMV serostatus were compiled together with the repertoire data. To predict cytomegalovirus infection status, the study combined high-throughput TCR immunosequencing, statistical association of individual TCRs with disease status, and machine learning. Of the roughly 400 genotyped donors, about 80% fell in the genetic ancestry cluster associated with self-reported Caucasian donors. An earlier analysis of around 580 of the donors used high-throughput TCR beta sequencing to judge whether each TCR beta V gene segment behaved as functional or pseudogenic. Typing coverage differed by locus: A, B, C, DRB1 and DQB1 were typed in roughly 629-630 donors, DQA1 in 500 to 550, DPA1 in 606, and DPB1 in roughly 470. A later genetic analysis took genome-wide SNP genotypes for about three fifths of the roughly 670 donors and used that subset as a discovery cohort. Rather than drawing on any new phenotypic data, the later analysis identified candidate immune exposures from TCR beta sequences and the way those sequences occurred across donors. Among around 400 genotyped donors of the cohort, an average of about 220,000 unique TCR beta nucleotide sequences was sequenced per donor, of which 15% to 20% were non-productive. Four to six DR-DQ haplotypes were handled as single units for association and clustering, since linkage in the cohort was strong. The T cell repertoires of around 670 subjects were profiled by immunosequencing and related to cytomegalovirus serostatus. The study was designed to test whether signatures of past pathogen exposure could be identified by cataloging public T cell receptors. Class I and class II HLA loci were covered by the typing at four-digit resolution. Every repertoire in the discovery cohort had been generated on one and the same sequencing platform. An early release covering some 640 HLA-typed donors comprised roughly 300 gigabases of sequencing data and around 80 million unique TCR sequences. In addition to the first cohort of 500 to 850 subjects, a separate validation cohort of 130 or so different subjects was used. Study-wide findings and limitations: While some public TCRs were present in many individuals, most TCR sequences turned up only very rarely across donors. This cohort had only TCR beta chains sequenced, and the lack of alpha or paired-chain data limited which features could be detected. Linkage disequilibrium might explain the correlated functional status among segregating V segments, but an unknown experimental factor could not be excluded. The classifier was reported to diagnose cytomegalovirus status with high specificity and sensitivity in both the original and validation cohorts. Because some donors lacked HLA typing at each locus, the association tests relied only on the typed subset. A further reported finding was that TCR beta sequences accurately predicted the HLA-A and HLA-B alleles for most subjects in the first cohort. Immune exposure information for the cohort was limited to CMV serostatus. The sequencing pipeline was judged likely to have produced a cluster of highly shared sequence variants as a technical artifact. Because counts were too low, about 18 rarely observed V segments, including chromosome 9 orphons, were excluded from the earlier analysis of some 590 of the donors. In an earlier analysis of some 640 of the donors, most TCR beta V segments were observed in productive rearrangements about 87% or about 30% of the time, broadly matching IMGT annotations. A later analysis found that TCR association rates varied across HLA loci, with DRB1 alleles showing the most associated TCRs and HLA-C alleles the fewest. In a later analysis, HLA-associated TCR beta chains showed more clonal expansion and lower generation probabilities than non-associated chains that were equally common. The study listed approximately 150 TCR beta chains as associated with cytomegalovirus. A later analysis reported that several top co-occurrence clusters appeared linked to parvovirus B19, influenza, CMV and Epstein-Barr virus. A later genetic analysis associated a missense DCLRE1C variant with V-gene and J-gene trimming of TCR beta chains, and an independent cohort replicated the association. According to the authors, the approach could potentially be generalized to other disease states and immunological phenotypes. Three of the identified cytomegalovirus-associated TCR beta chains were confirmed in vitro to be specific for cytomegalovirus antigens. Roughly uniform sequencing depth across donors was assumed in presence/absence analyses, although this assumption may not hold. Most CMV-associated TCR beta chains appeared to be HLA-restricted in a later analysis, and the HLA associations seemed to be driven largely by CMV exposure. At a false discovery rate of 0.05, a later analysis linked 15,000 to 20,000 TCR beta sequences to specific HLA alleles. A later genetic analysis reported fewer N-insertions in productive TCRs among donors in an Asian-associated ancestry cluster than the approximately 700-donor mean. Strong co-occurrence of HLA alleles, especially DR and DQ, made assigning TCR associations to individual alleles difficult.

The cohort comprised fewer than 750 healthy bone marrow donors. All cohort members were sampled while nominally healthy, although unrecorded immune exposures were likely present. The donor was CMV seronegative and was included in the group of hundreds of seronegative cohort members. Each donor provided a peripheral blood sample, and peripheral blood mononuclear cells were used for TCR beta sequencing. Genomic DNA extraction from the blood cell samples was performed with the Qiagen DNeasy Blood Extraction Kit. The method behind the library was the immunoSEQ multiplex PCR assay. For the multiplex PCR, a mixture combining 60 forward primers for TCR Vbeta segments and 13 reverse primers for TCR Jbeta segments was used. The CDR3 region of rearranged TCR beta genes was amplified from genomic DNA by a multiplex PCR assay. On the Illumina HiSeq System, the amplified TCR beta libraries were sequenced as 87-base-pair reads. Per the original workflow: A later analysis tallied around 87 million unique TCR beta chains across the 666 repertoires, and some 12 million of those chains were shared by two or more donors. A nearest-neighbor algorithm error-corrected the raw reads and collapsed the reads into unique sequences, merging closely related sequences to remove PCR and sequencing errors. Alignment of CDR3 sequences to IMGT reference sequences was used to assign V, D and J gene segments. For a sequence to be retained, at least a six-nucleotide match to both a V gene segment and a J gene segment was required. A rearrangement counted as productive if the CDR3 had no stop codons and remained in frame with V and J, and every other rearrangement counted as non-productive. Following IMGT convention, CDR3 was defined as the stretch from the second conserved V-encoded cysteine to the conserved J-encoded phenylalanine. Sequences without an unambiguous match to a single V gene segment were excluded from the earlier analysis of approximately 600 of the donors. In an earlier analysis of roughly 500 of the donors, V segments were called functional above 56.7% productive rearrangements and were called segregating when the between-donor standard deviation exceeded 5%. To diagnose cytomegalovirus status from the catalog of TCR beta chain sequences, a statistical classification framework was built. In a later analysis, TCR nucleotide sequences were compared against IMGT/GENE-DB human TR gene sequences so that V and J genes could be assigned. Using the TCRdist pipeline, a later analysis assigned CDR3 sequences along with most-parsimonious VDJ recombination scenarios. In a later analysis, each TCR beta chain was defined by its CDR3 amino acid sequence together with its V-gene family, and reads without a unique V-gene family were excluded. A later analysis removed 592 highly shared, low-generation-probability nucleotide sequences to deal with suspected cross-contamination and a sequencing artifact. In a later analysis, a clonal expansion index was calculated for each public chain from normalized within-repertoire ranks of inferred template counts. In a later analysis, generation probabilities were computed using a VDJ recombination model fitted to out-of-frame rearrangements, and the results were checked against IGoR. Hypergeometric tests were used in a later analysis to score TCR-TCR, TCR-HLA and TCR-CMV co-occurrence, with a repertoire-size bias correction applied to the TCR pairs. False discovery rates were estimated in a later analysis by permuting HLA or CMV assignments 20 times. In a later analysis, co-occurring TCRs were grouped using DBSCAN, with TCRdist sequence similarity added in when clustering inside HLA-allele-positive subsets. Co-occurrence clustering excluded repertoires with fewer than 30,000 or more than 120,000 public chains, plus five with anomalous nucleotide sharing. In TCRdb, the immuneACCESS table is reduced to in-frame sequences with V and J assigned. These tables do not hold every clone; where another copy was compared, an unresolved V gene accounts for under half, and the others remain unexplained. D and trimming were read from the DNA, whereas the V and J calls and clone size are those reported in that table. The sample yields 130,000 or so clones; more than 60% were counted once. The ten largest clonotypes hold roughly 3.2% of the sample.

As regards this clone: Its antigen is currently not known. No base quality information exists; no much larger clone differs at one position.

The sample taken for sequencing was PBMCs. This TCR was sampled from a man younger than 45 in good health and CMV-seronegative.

The DNA reads TGTGCCACCGCTGGGGGCGACTCTGGAAACACCATATATTTT. Translated, it reads CATAGGDSGNTIYF. In this chain, TRBV6-6 is recombined with TRBJ1-3; TRBD1 is a weak D gene call, 6 bases matching. V was cut back by 10 bases and J by 0 bases, leaving a gap of 13 bases between them. CDR1 MNHNY and CDR2 SVGAGI are derived from the germline V gene (reference sequence). The CDR3, from cysteine to phenylalanine, totals 14 residues. Only the CDR3 part of the read is kept: 42 bases, read in frame from the first base.